This T cell receptor beta chain originates from a study of cytomegalovirus exposure and HLA in healthy donors. The PCR made use of 60 Vbeta and 13 Jbeta primers. Produced via immunoSEQ multiplex PCR; TCRdb's table is partial and in-frame only. The sample yields some 120,000 clones, roughly 9.9% seen once. Points on this clone: Its antigen is not identified.

Germline CDR1 and CDR2: SGHDT and YYEEEE. Trimming stripped 4 bases from V and 2 bases from J, with 9 bases between. CDR3 length: 13 residues. Study outcomes and limitations: According to an earlier analysis, most TCR beta V segments yielded productive rearrangements about 90% or about 30% of the time.

This clonotype was obtained from a man aged 25 to 45 in good health and CMV-seronegative. This chain uses TRBV5-6 with TRBJ1-2; D uncertain. Source material: PBMCs. CDR3 amino acids: CASSQQINYGYTF. As DNA, the CDR3 is TGTGCCAGCAGCCAACAGATAAACTATGGCTACACCTTC.